These T cell receptor beta chains were read from a single sample in a study of beta chain features in type 1 diabetes. The assay was immunoSEQ multiplex PCR, and TCRdb's table has in-frame clones only and misses some. The sample has around 250,000 clones, around 20% seen once. Sequencing was done on a sample of naive CD4+ T cells from blood. Receptors originate from a woman in her thirties or forties with type 1 diabetes. Both conserved end residues are part of each CDR3. The D gene is left open where the match is weak. Part of the rows lack a size; the others show once, few, many or a class for expanded clones.

j_call clone_size v_call d_call cdr3_aa cdr3_nt
TRBJ2-1 - TRBV28 - CASSETGDYNEQFF TGTGCCAGCAGCGAGACGGGGGATTACAATGAGCAGTTCTTC
TRBJ2-5 few TRBV25-1 - CASSVLDREETQYF TGTGCCAGCAGTGTCCTGGACAGAGAAGAGACCCAGTACTTC
TRBJ1-1 few TRBV5-1 - CASSLQGPVMAFF TGCGCCAGCAGCTTGCAGGGGCCTGTTATGGCTTTCTTT
TRBJ2-3 few TRBV7-3 - CASSLLGQATDTQYF TGTGCCAGCAGCTTATTGGGGCAGGCCACAGATACGCAGTATTTT
TRBJ2-3 few TRBV28 TRBD1 CASTLPRQGGTDTQYF TGTGCCAGCACCCTACCGAGACAGGGGGGCACAGATACGCAGTATTTT
TRBJ2-1 - TRBV2 - CASNAGGNEQFF TGTGCCAGCAACGCAGGAGGGAATGAGCAGTTCTTC
TRBJ2-1 few TRBV27 - CASSPNYNEQFF TGTGCCAGCAGTCCCAACTACAATGAGCAGTTCTTC
TRBJ1-6 few TRBV28 - CASSRQNSPLHF TGTGCCAGCAGTCGACAGAATTCACCCCTCCACTTT
TRBJ2-5 - TRBV4-1 TRBD2 CASSQAAAGGGETQYF TGCGCCAGCAGCCAAGCGGCGGCGGGAGGGGGGGAGACCCAGTACTTC
TRBJ2-5 few TRBV5-1 TRBD1 CASSSGYRGEGVKAQYF TGCGCCAGCAGCTCCGGATACAGGGGAGAGGGAGTGAAGGCCCAGTACTTC
TRBJ2-3 - TRBV5-4 TRBD2 CASSLALADADTQYF TGTGCCAGCAGCTTGGCCCTAGCGGACGCAGATACGCAGTATTTT
TRBJ2-2 few TRBV5-1 - CASSWHRSSTGELFF TGCGCCAGCAGCTGGCATCGGAGTTCCACCGGGGAGCTGTTTTTT